This TCR beta chain emerged from a study of identical twins. Study outcomes and limitations: Alpha sequences out of frame and shared by twins had excess low generation probability.

On this clonotype itself: Its antigen is still unknown.

Germline assignment: CDR1 SEHNR and CDR2 FQNEAQ (reference sequence). The CDR3 has 14 amino acids. The germline V and J ends were trimmed by 4 bases and 10 bases, with 14 bases remaining between them. Template switching introduced a universal primer site, and the cDNA bore unique molecular identifiers. One entry per CDR3 protein, called by TCRdb with MiXCR from the 5' RACE reads. The sample holds approximately 600,000 distinct CDR3 sequences, roughly 6.6% seen once. The sample was also linked to a second study, of yellow fever vaccine responses in identical twins. In that study: Twins' vaccine T cell responses were reported to seem partly convergent and partly personalized.

The sequence was collected from a woman aged 18-29 years in good health. Sequencing was carried out using PBMCs. The chain has TRBV7-9 and TRBJ1-6, with D maybe TRBD1 (6 bases). This CDR3 is CASSSRQVGSPLHF. The CDR3 coding sequence is TGTGCCAGCAGCTCTCGACAGGTGGGCTCACCCCTCCACTTT.